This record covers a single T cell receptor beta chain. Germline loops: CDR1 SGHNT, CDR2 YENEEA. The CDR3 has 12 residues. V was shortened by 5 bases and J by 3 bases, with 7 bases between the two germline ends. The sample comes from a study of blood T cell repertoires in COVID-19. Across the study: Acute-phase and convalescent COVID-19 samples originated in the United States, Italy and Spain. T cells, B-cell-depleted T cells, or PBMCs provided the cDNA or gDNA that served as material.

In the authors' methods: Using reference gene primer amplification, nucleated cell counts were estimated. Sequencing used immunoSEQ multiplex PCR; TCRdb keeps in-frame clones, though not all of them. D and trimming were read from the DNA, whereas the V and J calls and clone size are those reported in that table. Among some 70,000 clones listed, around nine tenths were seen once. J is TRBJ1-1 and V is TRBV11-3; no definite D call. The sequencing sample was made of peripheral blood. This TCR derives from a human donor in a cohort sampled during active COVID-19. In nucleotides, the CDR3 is TGTGCCAGCAGCCACGGGGACACTGAAGCTTTCTTT. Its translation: CASSHGDTEAFF.